This TCR beta chain was identified during a study of blood T cell repertoires in COVID-19. Individuals aged roughly 18 to 95 years were recruited from roughly 22 US areas. Self-reported history from a screening survey and questionnaire set each donor's cohort. Trimming took 2 bases from V and 8 from J, leaving 7 bases between them. CDR1 and CDR2 (germline): SGHNT, YENEEA. The CDR3 totals 13 residues. Original methodology: Reference gene primer amplification gave estimated nucleated cell counts. Sequencing was performed with immunoSEQ multiplex PCR; in TCRdb, only in-frame clones are kept and a portion is missing. V and J calls and clone size are copied from that table; D and trimming were computed from the DNA. The sample carries 200,000 or so clones, roughly 83% recorded once.

The sequenced sample was PBMCs or T cells enriched from blood (not recorded which). The V and J genes are TRBV11-3 and TRBJ1-6; the D gene is possibly TRBD1 (5 bases). The sequence came from a woman aged 40 to 49 with acute COVID-19. The CDR3 region is CASSLFRDSPLHF. The CDR3 DNA reads TGTGCCAGCAGCTTATTCAGGGATTCACCCCTCCACTTT.